This T cell receptor beta chain came from a study of blood T cell repertoires in COVID-19. Study context: Both acute and convalescent COVID-19 samples were obtained from the United States, Italy and Spain. T cells, B-cell-depleted T cells, or PBMCs provided the cDNA or gDNA that served as material.

This CDR3 spans 14 amino acids. V was pared by 1 base and J by 3 bases, with 9 bases between. From germline, CDR1 is LNHDA and CDR2 SQIVND (reference sequence). Original methodology: Amplification from reference gene primers served as the basis for estimated nucleated cell counts. Clones were read by immunoSEQ multiplex PCR, and TCRdb kept only the in-frame ones, dropping some. The V and J calls and clone size were taken over from that table, and D and trimming were inferred from the DNA. The table includes roughly 220,000 clones, 70% to 85% detected once. The sequence derives from a woman between 40 and 50 years old who had recovered from COVID-19. This rearrangement joins TRBV19 to TRBJ1-2; maybe TRBD1 (5 bases). The material sequenced was peripheral blood. The CDR3 DNA is TGTGCCAGTAGTATAGGGACATCGTACTATGGCTACACCTTC. This translates into CASSIGTSYYGYTF.